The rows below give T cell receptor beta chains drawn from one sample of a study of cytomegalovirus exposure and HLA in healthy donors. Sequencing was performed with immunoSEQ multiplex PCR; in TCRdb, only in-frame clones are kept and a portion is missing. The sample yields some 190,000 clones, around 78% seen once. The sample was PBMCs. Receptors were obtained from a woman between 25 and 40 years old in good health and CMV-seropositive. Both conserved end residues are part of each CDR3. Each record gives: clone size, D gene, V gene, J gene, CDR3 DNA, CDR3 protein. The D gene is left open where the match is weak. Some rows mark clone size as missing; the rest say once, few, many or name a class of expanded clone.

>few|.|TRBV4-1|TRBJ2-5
TGCGCCAGCAGCCAAGAACACCTTAGCGGCTCCGGGACCCAGTACTTC
CASSQEHLSGSGTQYF
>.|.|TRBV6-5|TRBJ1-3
TGTGCCAGCAGTTACGGGGCAGGGTCTGGAAACACCATATATTTT
CASSYGAGSGNTIYF
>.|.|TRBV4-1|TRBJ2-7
TGCGCCAGCAGCCAAGATCTTCGGGAGTCGTACGAGCAGTACTTC
CASSQDLRESYEQYF
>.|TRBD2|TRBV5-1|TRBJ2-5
TGCGCCAGCAGCCCCCGACTAGCGCAAGAGACCCAGTACTTC
CASSPRLAQETQYF
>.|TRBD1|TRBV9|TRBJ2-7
TGTGCCAGCAGCGGTACAGGGGGGCGGTGGAGCGAGCAGTACTTC
CASSGTGGRWSEQYF
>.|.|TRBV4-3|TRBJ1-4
TGCGCCAGCAGCCAAGAGCTTGCGTCAACTAATGAAAAACTGTTTTTT
CASSQELASTNEKLFF
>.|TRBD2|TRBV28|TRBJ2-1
TGTGCCAGCAGTTCCCTGGGACTAGCGGGAGGGGACAATGAGCAGTTCTTC
CASSSLGLAGGDNEQFF
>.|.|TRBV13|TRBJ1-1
TGTGCCAGCAGCTTAATAGGGGGGGCGGGCACTGAAGCTTTCTTT
CASSLIGGAGTEAFF
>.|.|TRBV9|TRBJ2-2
TGTGCCAGCAGCGGACCGGGACAAGCCCGGGAGCTGTTTTTT
CASSGPGQARELFF
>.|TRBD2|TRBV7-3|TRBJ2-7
TGTGCCAGCAGCTTAGGACTAGCGGGAGCGTACGAGCAGTACTTC
CASSLGLAGAYEQYF
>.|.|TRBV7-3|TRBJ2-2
TGTGCCAGCAGCTTAAAATCGTCCGGGGAGCTGTTTTTT
CASSLKSSGELFF
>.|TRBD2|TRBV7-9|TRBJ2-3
TGTGCCAGCAGTTGGACTAGCGGGGGGACCCCCACAGATACGCAGTATTTT
CASSWTSGGTPTDTQYF
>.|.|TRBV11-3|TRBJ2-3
TGTGCCAGCAGCTTAGAGCGGGGAAGCACAGATACGCAGTATTTT
CASSLERGSTDTQYF
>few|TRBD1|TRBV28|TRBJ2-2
TGTGCCACCCAGGGGGTAGGGGACACCGGGGAGCTGTTTTTT
CATQGVGDTGELFF
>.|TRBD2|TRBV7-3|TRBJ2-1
TGTGCCAGCAGCTTAAACCCGGGAGGGCCTGCCAATGAGCAGTTCTTC
CASSLNPGGPANEQFF
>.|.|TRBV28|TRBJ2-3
TGTGCCAGCAGTCACCCGGACGGGGCAGATACGCAGTATTTT
CASSHPDGADTQYF
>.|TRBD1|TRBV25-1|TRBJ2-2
TGTGCCAGCAGTGACTCGGGACAGGCTACCGGGGAGCTGTTTTTT
CASSDSGQATGELFF
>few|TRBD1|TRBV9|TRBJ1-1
TGTGCCAGCAGCGTAGGGCCGGGACAGGGAGTTTTGGACACTGAAGCTTTCTTT
CASSVGPGQGVLDTEAFF
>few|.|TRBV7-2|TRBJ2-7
TGTGCCAGCAGCTTCACCTTGTCAGGGAACGAGCAGTACTTC
CASSFTLSGNEQYF
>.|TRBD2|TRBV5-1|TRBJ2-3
TGCGCCAGCAGCTTGCGGGGGGGAGATACGCAGTATTTT
CASSLRGGDTQYF
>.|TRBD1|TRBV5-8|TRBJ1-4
TGTGCCAGCAGCGCCGGGACAGGGGAAAAACTGTTTTTT
CASSAGTGEKLFF
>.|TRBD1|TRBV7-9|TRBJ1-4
TGTTCCAGCAGCTCCGGACAGGGGGCTGGTAATGAAAAACTGTTTTTT
CSSSSGQGAGNEKLFF
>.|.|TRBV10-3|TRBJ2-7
TGTGCCATCAGTGATAACTACGAGCAGTACTTC
CAISDNYEQYF
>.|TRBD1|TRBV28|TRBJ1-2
TGTGCCAGCAGTTTGCGACAGGGGAGGAACTATGGCTACACCTTC
CASSLRQGRNYGYTF
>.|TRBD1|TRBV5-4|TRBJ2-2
TGTGCCAGCAGCTCCGGGACAGCGCTCACCGGGGAGCTGTTTTTT
CASSSGTALTGELFF
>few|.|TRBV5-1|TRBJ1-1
TGCGCCAGCAGCCCGGTACAGGGTCCCACTGAAGCTTTCTTT
CASSPVQGPTEAFF
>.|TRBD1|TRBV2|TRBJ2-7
TGTGCCAGCAATGAATGGGACAGGGGGCTTCGCGAGCAGTACTTC
CASNEWDRGLREQYF
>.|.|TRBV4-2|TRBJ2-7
TGTGCCAGCAGCCCAGGGGTCCCAGGGGAGTCGGAGCAGTACTTC
CASSPGVPGESEQYF
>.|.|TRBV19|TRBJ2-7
TGTGCCAGTAGTCTACAGGAGACCTACGAGCAGTACTTC
CASSLQETYEQYF
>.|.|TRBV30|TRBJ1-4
TGTGCCTGGAGTGTACTTTTCGGAGAATTACTGTTTTTT
CAWSVLFGELLFF
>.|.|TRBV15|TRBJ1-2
TGTGCCACCAGCAGACAGGCCACACTCTATGGCTACACCTTC
CATSRQATLYGYTF
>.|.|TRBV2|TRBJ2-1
TGTGCCAGCAGTCCCTGGGGGGAGGCTAACAATGAGCAGTTCTTC
CASSPWGEANNEQFF
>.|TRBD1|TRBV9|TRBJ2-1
TGTGCCAGCGGCACGAATGTGAGGACAGGGGGCTTCGGGAGGGCCAATGAGCAGTTCTTC
CASGTNVRTGGFGRANEQFF
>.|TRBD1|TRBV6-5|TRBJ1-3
TGTGCCAGCAGTCAGACAGGGGCTGGAAACACCATATATTTT
CASSQTGAGNTIYF
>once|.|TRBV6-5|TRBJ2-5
TGTGCCAGCAGTTACAAAAGGACAACCCAAGAGACCCAGTACTTC
CASSYKRTTQETQYF
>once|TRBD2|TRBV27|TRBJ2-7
TGTGCCAGCAGTCCCCGGCTAGCGGGCTACGAGCAGTACTTC
CASSPRLAGYEQYF
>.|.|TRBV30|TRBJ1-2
TGTGCCTGGGGCCGGGCCGCCGGCGGGTCTGGCTACACCTTC
CAWGRAAGGSGYTF
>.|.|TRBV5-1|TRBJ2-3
TGCGCCAGCAGCTTCTTACGGGACACAGATACGCAGTATTTT
CASSFLRDTDTQYF
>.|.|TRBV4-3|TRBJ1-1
TGCGCCAGCAGCCAGGGGTGGGGGGGGAGCACTGAAGCTTTCTTT
CASSQGWGGSTEAFF
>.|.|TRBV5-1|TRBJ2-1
TGCGCCAGCAGCTTGGGCGGGACTGGCTCCTACAATGAGCAGTTCTTC
CASSLGGTGSYNEQFF
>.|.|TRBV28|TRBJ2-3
TGTGCCAGCTACGGGGGATTGGGCACAGATACGCAGTATTTT
CASYGGLGTDTQYF
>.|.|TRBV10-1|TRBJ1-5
TGCGCCAGCAGTGCGGGGGGCCTTGGTCAGCCCCAGCATTTT
CASSAGGLGQPQHF
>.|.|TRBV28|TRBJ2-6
TGTGCCAGCAGAGAGGAGGGTTTGGGTGGGGCCAACGTCCTGACTTTC
CASREEGLGGANVLTF
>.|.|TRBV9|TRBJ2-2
TGTGCCAGCAGCTCCTATGGCGGGGAGCTGTTTTTT
CASSSYGGELFF
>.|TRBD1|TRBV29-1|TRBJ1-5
TGCAGCGTTGCACAGGGGGCCGATCAGCCCCAGCATTTT
CSVAQGADQPQHF
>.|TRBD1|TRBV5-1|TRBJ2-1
TGCGCCAGCAGCCCTGGACAGGGGTGGCATGAGCAGTTCTTC
CASSPGQGWHEQFF
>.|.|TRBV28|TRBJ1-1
TGTGCCAGCAGGACAGTCACTGAAGCTTTCTTT
CASRTVTEAFF